This T cell receptor (beta chain) appears in the sequencing data of a study of T cells in localized non-small cell lung cancer. Regarding the study as a whole: Compared with tumor, uninvolved adjacent lung displayed greater T cell clonality, ranking highest overall. For the top 100 tumor clones, a median about 56 also appeared in adjacent lung. A higher density of T cells in blood coincided with extended overall survival. It remains possible that heterogeneity exists, since only one tumor region was sequenced.

The assay was immunoSEQ multiplex PCR, and TCRdb's table has in-frame clones only and misses some. Here the sample spans roughly 89,000 clones, approximately 90% being singletons. The CDR3 consists of 14 residues. V lost 0 bases and J lost 5, with 11 bases in between. Germline V gene lookup returns CDR1 KGHSH and CDR2 LQKENI. On this clone itself: Its target is not known.

The chain couples TRBV18 to TRBJ2-7; D is possibly TRBD1 (5 bases). The origin of this receptor is a woman aged 35-75 years with stage II squamous cell lung carcinoma. Sequences were derived from PBMCs, sampled before any cancer treatment. CDR3 sequence: CASSPPTGRDEQYF. The CDR3 nucleotides are TGTGCCAGCTCACCACCCACAGGAAGAGACGAGCAGTACTTC.